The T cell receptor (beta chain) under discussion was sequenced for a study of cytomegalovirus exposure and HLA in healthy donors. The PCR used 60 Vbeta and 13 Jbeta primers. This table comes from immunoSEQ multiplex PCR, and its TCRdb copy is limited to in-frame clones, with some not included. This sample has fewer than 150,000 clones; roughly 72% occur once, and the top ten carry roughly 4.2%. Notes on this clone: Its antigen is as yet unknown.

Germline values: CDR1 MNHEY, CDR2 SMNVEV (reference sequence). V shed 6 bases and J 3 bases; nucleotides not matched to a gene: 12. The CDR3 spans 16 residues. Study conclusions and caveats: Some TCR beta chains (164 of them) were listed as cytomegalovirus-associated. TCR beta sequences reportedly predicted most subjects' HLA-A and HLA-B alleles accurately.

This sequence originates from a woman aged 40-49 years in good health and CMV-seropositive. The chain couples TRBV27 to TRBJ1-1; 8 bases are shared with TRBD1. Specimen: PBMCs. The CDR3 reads CASRPDRGGVYTEAFF. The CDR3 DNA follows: TGTGCCAGCAGGCCAGACAGGGGAGGTGTTTACACTGAAGCTTTCTTT.